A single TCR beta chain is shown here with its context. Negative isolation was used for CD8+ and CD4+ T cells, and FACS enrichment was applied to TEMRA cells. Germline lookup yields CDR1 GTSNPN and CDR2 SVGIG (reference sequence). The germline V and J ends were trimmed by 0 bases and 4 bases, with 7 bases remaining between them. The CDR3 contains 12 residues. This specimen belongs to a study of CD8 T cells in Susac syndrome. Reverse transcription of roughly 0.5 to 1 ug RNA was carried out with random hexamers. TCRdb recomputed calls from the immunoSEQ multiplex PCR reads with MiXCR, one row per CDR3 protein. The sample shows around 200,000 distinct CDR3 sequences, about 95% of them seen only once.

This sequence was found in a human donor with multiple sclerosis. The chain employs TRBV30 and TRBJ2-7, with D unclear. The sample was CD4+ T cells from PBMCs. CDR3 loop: CAWSVHSYEQYF. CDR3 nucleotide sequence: TGTGCCTGGAGTGTACATTCTTACGAGCAGTACTTC.